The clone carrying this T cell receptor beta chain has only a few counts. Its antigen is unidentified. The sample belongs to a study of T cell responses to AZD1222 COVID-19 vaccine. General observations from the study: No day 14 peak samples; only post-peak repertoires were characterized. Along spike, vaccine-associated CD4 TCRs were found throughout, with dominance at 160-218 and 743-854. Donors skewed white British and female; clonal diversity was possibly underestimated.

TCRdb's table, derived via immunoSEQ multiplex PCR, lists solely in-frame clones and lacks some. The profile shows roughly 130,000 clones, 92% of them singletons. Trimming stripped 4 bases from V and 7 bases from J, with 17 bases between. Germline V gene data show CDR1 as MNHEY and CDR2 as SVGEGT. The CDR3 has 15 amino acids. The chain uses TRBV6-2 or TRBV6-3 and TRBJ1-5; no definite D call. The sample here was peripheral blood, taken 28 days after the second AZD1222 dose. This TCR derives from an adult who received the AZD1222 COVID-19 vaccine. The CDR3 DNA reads TGTGCCAGCAGTTTAATCCCGGAGGGCGGCCAGCCCCAGCATTTT. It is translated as CASSLIPEGGQPQHF.